A selection of T cell receptor beta chains follows, all from one sample in a study of radiation and T cells in renal cell carcinoma. Here immunoSEQ multiplex PCR was the method, and the copy in TCRdb shows in-frame clones only, minus some. The sample has 150,000 or so clones; 87% are singletons. Sequencing used blood, obtained from a patient whose treatment included radiotherapy and nephrectomy. Source of these receptors: a woman aged 50 to 60 with renal cell carcinoma. CDR3s leave out the opening cysteine and the closing phenylalanine or tryptophan.

v_gene	j_gene	CDR3aa
TRBV12-5	TRBJ1-4	ASGLGEVGEKLF
TRBV6-5	TRBJ1-2	ASSYGAGENYGYT
TRBV7-2	TRBJ1-2	ASSLEFGGYT
TRBV18	TRBJ2-4	ASSHSGQLILAKNIQY
TRBV5-1	TRBJ2-7	ASQPRGGEYEQY
TRBV2	TRBJ2-1	ASSLRGGAYNEQF
TRBV23-1	TRBJ1-4	ASSQFKATNEKLF
TRBV7-9	TRBJ1-1	ASSPGGRGTTEAF
TRBV6-6	TRBJ1-1	ASSYTYESNTEAF
TRBV5-4	TRBJ1-2	ASSVTGEGYGYT
TRBV30	TRBJ1-2	AWSQGQGQIYT
TRBV25-1	TRBJ1-1	ASSVREDTEAF
TRBV7-2	TRBJ1-5	ASSLGDSGNQPQH
TRBV29-1	TRBJ2-3	SVGLIAGGSADTQY
TRBV14	TRBJ1-2	ASSPFGQGNYGYT
TRBV11-2	TRBJ1-1	ASSVDRASTEAF
TRBV29-1	TRBJ2-5	SVAGEETQY
TRBV18	TRBJ2-6	ASSPTGTGTGANVLT
TRBV25-1	TRBJ2-7	ASSEYSEQY
TRBV5-1	TRBJ1-1	ASSLGQENTEAF
TRBV19	TRBJ2-1	ASSVGGQTNNEQF
TRBV5-1	TRBJ2-2	ASSFSTGNTGELF
TRBV4-3	TRBJ1-2	ASSQEVRDYGYT
TRBV29-1	TRBJ1-1	SVDIAGTNTEAF
TRBV7-9	TRBJ1-1	ASSLPLDR
TRBV11-3	TRBJ2-3	ASSLGQGADTQY
TRBV7-2	TRBJ2-3	ASSWLVAMGSDTQY
TRBV5-1	TRBJ1-2	ASSFTDRTNYGYT
TRBV30	TRBJ1-4	AWSRGVGGALEKLF
TRBV19	TRBJ1-2	ASSPSRTGGGYT
TRBV9	TRBJ2-5	ASNAGGQETQY
TRBV13	TRBJ2-7	ASSPRMGGINEQY
TRBV15	TRBJ2-2	ATSRRPGGSNTGELF
TRBV2	TRBJ2-4	ASVDGGSNIQY